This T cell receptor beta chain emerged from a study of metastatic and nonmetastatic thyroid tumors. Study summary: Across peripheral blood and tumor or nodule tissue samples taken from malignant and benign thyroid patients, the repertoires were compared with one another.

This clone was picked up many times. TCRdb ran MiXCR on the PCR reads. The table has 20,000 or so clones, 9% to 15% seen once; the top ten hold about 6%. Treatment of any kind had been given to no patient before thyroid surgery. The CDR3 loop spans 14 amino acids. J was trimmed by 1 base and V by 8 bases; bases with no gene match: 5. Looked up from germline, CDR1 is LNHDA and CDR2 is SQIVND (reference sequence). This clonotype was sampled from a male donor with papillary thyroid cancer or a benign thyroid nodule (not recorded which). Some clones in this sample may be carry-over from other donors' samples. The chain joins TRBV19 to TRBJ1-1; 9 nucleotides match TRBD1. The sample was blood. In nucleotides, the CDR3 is TGTGCCAGTCGGGACAGGGCTAGGAACACTGAAGCTTTCTTT. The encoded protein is CASRDRARNTEAFF.